A selection of T cell receptor beta chains follows, all from one sample in a study of blood T cells in healthy people across ages. One entry per CDR3 protein, called by TCRdb with MiXCR from the 5' RACE reads. The table records fewer than 1.5 million distinct CDR3 sequences, approximately 40% of them present only once. The specimen sequenced was blood. These receptors were obtained from a woman aged 18-35 years in good health. Both conserved end residues are part of each CDR3. The order of the fields is CDR3 protein, CDR3 DNA, V gene, D gene, J gene, clone size. A D gene is named only where the DNA matches it firmly. The listing skips clone size in some rows; elsewhere it reads once, few, many or a size class.

CDR3 protein: CASSYGIAVPYEQYF; CDR3 DNA: TGTGCCAGCAGTTACGGGATAGCGGTGCCCTACGAGCAGTACTTC; V gene: TRBV6-5; D gene: .; J gene: TRBJ2-7; clone size: .
CDR3 protein: CASSPSGQTLQETQYF; CDR3 DNA: TGTGCCAGCAGCCCATCGGGACAGACCCTCCAAGAGACCCAGTACTTC; V gene: TRBV7-9; D gene: TRBD1; J gene: TRBJ2-5; clone size: .
CDR3 protein: CASSYSYGADTDTQYF; CDR3 DNA: TGTGCCAGCAGCTATTCCTATGGAGCGGATACAGATACGCAGTATTTT; V gene: TRBV6-1; D gene: .; J gene: TRBJ2-3; clone size: .
CDR3 protein: CASSNGPAGETQYF; CDR3 DNA: TGTGCCAGCAGTAACGGACCAGCGGGGGAGACCCAGTACTTC; V gene: TRBV2; D gene: TRBD2; J gene: TRBJ2-5; clone size: few
CDR3 protein: CASSSPERTSSYEQYF; CDR3 DNA: TGTGCCAGCAGCTCCCCCGAGAGGACTAGCTCCTACGAGCAGTACTTC; V gene: TRBV11-2; D gene: TRBD2; J gene: TRBJ2-7; clone size: .
CDR3 protein: CASEKGQGLNQPQHF; CDR3 DNA: TGTGCCAGCGAGAAGGGGCAGGGACTAAATCAGCCCCAGCATTTT; V gene: TRBV2; D gene: .; J gene: TRBJ1-5; clone size: few
CDR3 protein: CASSLGEGGVTEAFF; CDR3 DNA: TGCGCCAGCAGCTTGGGTGAGGGGGGGGTCACTGAAGCTTTCTTT; V gene: TRBV5-1; D gene: .; J gene: TRBJ1-1; clone size: once
CDR3 protein: CSARDPDSRPGELFF; CDR3 DNA: TGCAGTGCTAGAGACCCGGACTCGCGACCCGGGGAGCTGTTTTTT; V gene: TRBV20-1; D gene: .; J gene: TRBJ2-2; clone size: .
CDR3 protein: CSAPNAGRGSDTQYF; CDR3 DNA: TGCAGTGCGCCAAACGCGGGCCGAGGGTCAGATACGCAGTATTTT; V gene: TRBV20-1; D gene: .; J gene: TRBJ2-3; clone size: .
CDR3 protein: CVSSLSGTTPGGTDTQYF; CDR3 DNA: TGCGTCAGCAGCCTAAGCGGGACCACCCCAGGGGGCACAGATACGCAGTATTTT; V gene: TRBV5-1; D gene: .; J gene: TRBJ2-3; clone size: .
CDR3 protein: CASSPTRMETQYF; CDR3 DNA: TGTGCCAGCTCACCCACGCGAATGGAGACCCAGTACTTC; V gene: TRBV18; D gene: .; J gene: TRBJ2-5; clone size: many
CDR3 protein: CSAGKAGVSYNEQYF; CDR3 DNA: TGCAGTGCCGGAAAAGCGGGAGTCTCCTACAATGAGCAGTACTTC; V gene: TRBV20-1; D gene: TRBD2; J gene: TRBJ2-7; clone size: few
CDR3 protein: CASSLSGTSSHEQFF; CDR3 DNA: TGTGCCAGCAGCTTAAGCGGGACTAGTTCCCATGAGCAGTTCTTC; V gene: TRBV7-3; D gene: TRBD2; J gene: TRBJ2-1; clone size: few
CDR3 protein: CASSLGDHPYNEQFF; CDR3 DNA: TGCGCCAGCAGCTTAGGAGACCACCCCTACAATGAGCAGTTCTTC; V gene: TRBV5-1; D gene: .; J gene: TRBJ2-1; clone size: many
CDR3 protein: CASSLGGLAGTEQYF; CDR3 DNA: TGTGCCAGCAGCTTAGGGGGGCTAGCGGGAACCGAGCAGTACTTC; V gene: TRBV7-9; D gene: TRBD2; J gene: TRBJ2-7; clone size: few
CDR3 protein: CASSPTSRDINEQFF; CDR3 DNA: TGTGCCAGCAGCCCGACTAGCAGGGACATCAATGAGCAGTTCTTC; V gene: TRBV3-1; D gene: .; J gene: TRBJ2-1; clone size: .
CDR3 protein: CASRRGGTSGIRETQYF; CDR3 DNA: TGTGCCAGCAGACGCGGCGGGACTAGCGGGATTCGAGAGACCCAGTACTTC; V gene: TRBV6-2/TRBV6-3; D gene: TRBD2; J gene: TRBJ2-5; clone size: few
CDR3 protein: CASSRTPSTSYNEQFF; CDR3 DNA: TGTGCCAGCAGCCGAACCCCCAGCACCTCTTACAATGAGCAGTTCTTC; V gene: TRBV9; D gene: .; J gene: TRBJ2-1; clone size: .
CDR3 protein: CASSQVARTGSGYGYTF; CDR3 DNA: TGCGCCAGCAGCCAAGTAGCTCGAACAGGGTCTGGTTATGGCTACACCTTC; V gene: TRBV4-1; D gene: .; J gene: TRBJ1-2; clone size: many
CDR3 protein: CASTIAGATYNEQYF; CDR3 DNA: TGTGCCAGCACCATAGCGGGGGCCACCTACAATGAGCAGTACTTC; V gene: TRBV7-9; D gene: TRBD2; J gene: TRBJ2-7; clone size: .
CDR3 protein: CASSPLNRAPNQPQHF; CDR3 DNA: TGTGCCAGCAGTCCACTTAACAGGGCTCCGAATCAGCCCCAGCATTTT; V gene: TRBV6-2/TRBV6-3; D gene: .; J gene: TRBJ1-5; clone size: .
CDR3 protein: CASSNPRISTDTQYF; CDR3 DNA: TGTGCCAGTAGTAACCCGAGAATTAGCACAGATACGCAGTATTTT; V gene: TRBV19; D gene: .; J gene: TRBJ2-3; clone size: .
CDR3 protein: CASSPGGGTYEQYF; CDR3 DNA: TGTGCCAGCAGCCCTGGGGGGGGCACCTACGAGCAGTACTTC; V gene: TRBV18; D gene: .; J gene: TRBJ2-7; clone size: many
CDR3 protein: CASSFFAGKTDTRYF; CDR3 DNA: TGTGCCAGCAGTTTCTTTGCGGGGAAAACAGATACGCGGTATTTT; V gene: TRBV12-3/TRBV12-4; D gene: .; J gene: TRBJ2-3; clone size: .
CDR3 protein: CASSTSLAGASDTQYF; CDR3 DNA: TGTGCCAGCAGCACATCCCTAGCGGGAGCATCAGATACGCAGTATTTT; V gene: TRBV7-9; D gene: TRBD2; J gene: TRBJ2-3; clone size: .
CDR3 protein: CASSPIETEAFF; CDR3 DNA: TGTGCCAGCAGCCCGATAGAGACTGAAGCTTTCTTT; V gene: TRBV12-3/TRBV12-4; D gene: .; J gene: TRBJ1-1; clone size: few
CDR3 protein: CAGTGKTSGRGSYNEQFF; CDR3 DNA: TGTGCCGGCACCGGTAAGACTAGCGGGAGAGGATCCTACAATGAGCAGTTCTTC; V gene: TRBV12-3/TRBV12-4; D gene: TRBD2; J gene: TRBJ2-1; clone size: .
CDR3 protein: CASSLVDRDRNQPQHF; CDR3 DNA: TGTGCCAGCAGCTTAGTGGACAGGGACCGCAATCAGCCCCAGCATTTT; V gene: TRBV7-4; D gene: TRBD1; J gene: TRBJ1-5; clone size: .
CDR3 protein: CASSSLAGGSFEQFF; CDR3 DNA: TGTGCCAGCAGTTCTCTAGCGGGGGGGTCATTTGAGCAGTTCTTC; V gene: TRBV6-6; D gene: TRBD2; J gene: TRBJ2-1; clone size: .
CDR3 protein: CASSSGSRVETQYF; CDR3 DNA: TGTGCCAGCAGCTCCGGGTCGAGGGTGGAGACCCAGTACTTC; V gene: TRBV7-2; D gene: .; J gene: TRBJ2-5; clone size: few
CDR3 protein: CASSLILADTQYF; CDR3 DNA: TGTGCCAGCAGTTTAATTTTAGCGGATACGCAGTATTTT; V gene: TRBV6-1; D gene: .; J gene: TRBJ2-3; clone size: .
CDR3 protein: CASSLGDRGNILYEQYF; CDR3 DNA: TGCGCCAGCAGCTTGGGGGACAGGGGAAATATACTTTACGAGCAGTACTTC; V gene: TRBV5-1; D gene: TRBD1; J gene: TRBJ2-7; clone size: .
CDR3 protein: CASSSRTSGRAMDTQYF; CDR3 DNA: TGTGCCAGCAGCTCGCGGACTAGCGGGAGGGCCATGGATACGCAGTATTTT; V gene: TRBV14; D gene: TRBD2; J gene: TRBJ2-3; clone size: few
CDR3 protein: CASSSWDRVWGYTF; CDR3 DNA: TGTGCCAGCAGCTCCTGGGACAGGGTGTGGGGCTACACCTTC; V gene: TRBV7-9; D gene: TRBD1; J gene: TRBJ1-2; clone size: .
CDR3 protein: CASRPTPDRKNTEAFF; CDR3 DNA: TGTGCCAGCAGGCCTACCCCGGACAGAAAGAACACTGAAGCTTTCTTT; V gene: TRBV28; D gene: .; J gene: TRBJ1-1; clone size: few
CDR3 protein: CASSQRMTGIEEQYF; CDR3 DNA: TGTGCCAGCAGCCAACGGATGACGGGAATTGAGGAGCAGTACTTC; V gene: TRBV14; D gene: .; J gene: TRBJ2-5; clone size: .
CDR3 protein: CASSLAGYPTDTQYF; CDR3 DNA: TGTGCCAGCAGTTTGGCGGGCTATCCTACAGATACGCAGTATTTT; V gene: TRBV28; D gene: .; J gene: TRBJ2-3; clone size: few
CDR3 protein: CSASRLSLGAYEQYF; CDR3 DNA: TGCAGTGCTTCCCGCTTGTCCCTGGGGGCCTACGAGCAGTACTTC; V gene: TRBV20-1; D gene: .; J gene: TRBJ2-7; clone size: few
CDR3 protein: CASGPGQGWNGYTF; CDR3 DNA: TGTGCCAGCGGCCCCGGACAGGGTTGGAACGGCTACACCTTC; V gene: TRBV12-3/TRBV12-4; D gene: TRBD1; J gene: TRBJ1-2; clone size: .
CDR3 protein: CASSPSRTSGHEQYF; CDR3 DNA: TGTGCCAGCAGCCCATCACGGACTAGCGGTCACGAGCAGTACTTC; V gene: TRBV11-2; D gene: TRBD2; J gene: TRBJ2-7; clone size: few
CDR3 protein: CASRSLAGRSNEQFF; CDR3 DNA: TGTGCCAGCAGATCACTAGCGGGAAGGTCAAATGAGCAGTTCTTC; V gene: TRBV6-6; D gene: TRBD2; J gene: TRBJ2-1; clone size: .
CDR3 protein: CASSFSTSGNTIYF; CDR3 DNA: TGTGCCAGCAGTTTCAGTACTTCTGGAAACACCATATATTTT; V gene: TRBV6-6; D gene: .; J gene: TRBJ1-3; clone size: .
CDR3 protein: CASSVEAGGNYGYTF; CDR3 DNA: TGTGCCAGCAGCGTAGAGGCAGGGGGCAACTATGGCTACACCTTC; V gene: TRBV9; D gene: TRBD1; J gene: TRBJ1-2; clone size: .
CDR3 protein: CATSDSCMNYGYTF; CDR3 DNA: TGTGCCACCAGTGACTCCTGTATGAACTATGGCTACACCTTC; V gene: TRBV24-1; D gene: .; J gene: TRBJ1-2; clone size: .
CDR3 protein: CASLKPTGELFF; CDR3 DNA: TGCGCCAGTCTGAAGCCAACCGGGGAGCTGTTTTTT; V gene: TRBV4-1; D gene: .; J gene: TRBJ2-2; clone size: .
CDR3 protein: CASRDGQGDSPLHF; CDR3 DNA: TGTGCCAGCAGGGATGGACAGGGAGATTCACCCCTCCACTTT; V gene: TRBV6-5; D gene: TRBD1; J gene: TRBJ1-6; clone size: .
CDR3 protein: CASTTYGGGETQYF; CDR3 DNA: TGTGCCAGCACAACATACGGGGGAGGGGAGACCCAGTACTTC; V gene: TRBV27; D gene: TRBD2; J gene: TRBJ2-5; clone size: few
CDR3 protein: CASSFNQGRDEAFF; CDR3 DNA: TGTGCCAGCAGTTTTAACCAGGGGCGGGATGAAGCTTTCTTT; V gene: TRBV7-9; D gene: .; J gene: TRBJ1-1; clone size: few
CDR3 protein: CASSLTTGTGDEKLFF; CDR3 DNA: TGTGCCAGCAGCCTTACGACCGGGACAGGGGATGAAAAACTGTTTTTT; V gene: TRBV28; D gene: TRBD1; J gene: TRBJ1-4; clone size: few